Below, one T cell receptor (beta chain) is given with its context. Its antigen is unknown. The repertoire was sequenced with immunoSEQ multiplex PCR; TCRdb's copy has only in-frame clones and lacks some. The sample lists some 120,000 clones, around 83% occurring once. The CDR3 extends over 14 amino acids. The V gene's germline CDR1 is MNHEY and CDR2 SMNVEV (reference sequence). The V end lost 5 bases, the J end lost 8 bases, and 15 bases lay between the germline ends. This sample is drawn from a study of radiation and T cells in renal cell carcinoma. The study, taken as a whole, reports: Top tumor clonotypes rose in blood 2 weeks post-radiation, then contracted.

Time point: baseline pretreatment blood. Noted treatment: 15 Gy SBRT to primary tumor, nephrectomy 4 weeks later. Serial blood draws occurred at baseline and 2 and 4 weeks post-SBRT. Clear cell pathology was present in this patient's renal cell carcinoma. This receptor was obtained from a woman aged 55-75 years with renal cell carcinoma. The J gene is TRBJ1-4, the V gene TRBV27, with D perhaps TRBD1 (5 bases). The source material was blood, sampled from a patient whose treatment included radiotherapy and nephrectomy. In nucleotides, the CDR3 is TGTGCCAGCAGTCCTCCAGGGAGGGCAGAAAAACTGTTTTTT. This translates into CASSPPGRAEKLFF.